The 8 T cell receptor beta chains reported below all come from one sample, sequenced in a study of tumour-infiltrating T cells in Burkitt lymphoma. The assay was immunoSEQ multiplex PCR, and TCRdb's table has in-frame clones only and misses some. The sample shows 15,000 to 20,000 clones, about 77% of them seen only once. Sample: tumor tissue. The receptors here all came from a human donor with diffuse large B-cell lymphoma.

The V and J genes are TRBV5-6 and TRBJ1-1; maybe TRBD1 (6 bases). Germline loops: CDR1 SGHDT, CDR2 YYEEEE. V lost 4 bases and J lost 0, with 16 bases in between. The CDR3 is made up of 16 amino acids. This CDR3 reads CASSQQGLGMNTEAFF. The CDR3 coding sequence is TGTGCCAGCAGCCAACAGGGCTTGGGGATGAACACTGAAGCTTTCTTT.

This rearrangement joins TRBV5-6 to TRBJ1-4; 8 positions agree with TRBD1. J gave up 8 bases and V 2 bases, and 2 bases lay outside the gene matches. The CDR3 runs to 13 residues. CDR1 is SGHDT and CDR2 is YYEEEE in the germline V gene. In nucleotides, the CDR3 is TGTGCCAGCAGCTTAAGACAGGGGGAAAAACTGTTTTTT. It is translated as CASSLRQGEKLFF.

This clone was observed once. V and J are TRBV5-6 and TRBJ1-2, with D possibly being TRBD1 (5 bases). Germline V CDR1 and CDR2: SGHDT, YYEEEE. Deletions cut 3 bases from V and 4 bases from J, with 13 bases between. The CDR3 has 14 amino acids. For the CDR3, the DNA is TGTGCCAGCAGCTCTGAGGGACTTTTCTATGGCTACACCTTC. It codes for CASSSEGLFYGYTF.

The genes are TRBV19 and TRBJ1-1, with no clear D. This CDR3 region has 11 residues. Germline V gene data show CDR1 as LNHDA and CDR2 as SQIVND (reference sequence). V was clipped by 7 bases and J by 10 bases, with 13 bases between them. In DNA form, the CDR3 reads TGTGCCAGTAAGACGGCGAGCCGAGCTTTCTTT. Translating gives CASKTASRAFF.

This sequence joins TRBV18 and TRBJ1-4; 7 bases map to TRBD1. Germline assignment: CDR1 KGHSH and CDR2 LQKENI. The CDR3 spans 13 residues. Trimming took 6 bases from V and 10 from J; bases not matched to a gene: 8. CDR3 residues: CASSTTGAVKLFF. DNA of the CDR3: TGTGCCAGCTCTACAACAGGGGCCGTAAAACTGTTTTTT.

The chain carries TRBV27 and TRBJ2-2; no clear D gene. The CDR3 sequence is 12 residues long. Germline V gene lookup returns CDR1 MNHEY and CDR2 SMNVEV (reference sequence). With 2 bases removed from V and 4 bases from J, the gap between germline ends came to 2 bases. The CDR3 DNA sequence: TGTGCCAGCAGTTTAAGCACCGGGGAGCTGTTTTTT. It translates to CASSLSTGELFF.

V usage is TRBV27 and J usage is TRBJ1-2; 7 nucleotides line up with TRBD1. The CDR3 length is 16 residues. CDR1 is MNHEY and CDR2 is SMNVEV in the germline V gene (reference sequence). V shed 3 bases, J shed 5 bases, and the junction held 12 bases outside the gene matches. The CDR3 DNA reads TGTGCCAGCAGTTTCCGTAACACAGGGGTCGGTTATGGCTACACCTTC. Residues: CASSFRNTGVGYGYTF.

The chain carries TRBV10-2 and TRBJ2-1; 15 bases are shared with TRBD2. Trimming took 6 bases from V and 7 from J; bases not matched to a gene: 7. Looked up from germline, CDR1 is WSHSY and CDR2 is SAAADI. The CDR3 extends over 16 amino acids. DNA of the CDR3: TGCGCCAGCAGAAGGGGACTAGCGGGAGGAGGGAATGAGCAGTTCTTC. Amino acid sequence: CASRRGLAGGGNEQFF.